This entry concerns a single T cell receptor beta chain. Its antigen is not identified. The CDR3 contains 14 residues. Unmatched junction bases numbered 4, after V lost 3 bases and J lost 4 bases. The germline V gene has CDR1 SGHTA and CDR2 FQGNSA. This record comes from a study of cytomegalovirus exposure and HLA in healthy donors. Study-wide context: An analysis done earlier identified roughly 120 million unique TCR beta sequences from approximately 180 million T cells. Study-wide points: The majority of CMV-associated TCR beta chains were reported as apparently HLA-restricted in a later analysis. In an earlier analysis, most TCR beta V segments were productive about 87% or about 30% of the time. Some TCR beta chains (164 of them) were listed as cytomegalovirus-associated.

It was with 60 Vbeta and 13 Jbeta primers that the PCR ran. Using immunoSEQ multiplex PCR, the repertoire was profiled, and TCRdb retains in-frame clones only, with some absent. The table includes fewer than 120,000 clones, around 85% detected once. This chain joins TRBV7-2 and TRBJ1-1; 8 bases match TRBD1. Sequenced input: PBMCs. This TCR derives from a man aged 25-40 years in good health and CMV-seropositive. The CDR3 protein is CASSFDRGLTEAFF. The CDR3 bases are TGTGCCAGCAGCTTTGACAGGGGTCTCACTGAAGCTTTCTTT.